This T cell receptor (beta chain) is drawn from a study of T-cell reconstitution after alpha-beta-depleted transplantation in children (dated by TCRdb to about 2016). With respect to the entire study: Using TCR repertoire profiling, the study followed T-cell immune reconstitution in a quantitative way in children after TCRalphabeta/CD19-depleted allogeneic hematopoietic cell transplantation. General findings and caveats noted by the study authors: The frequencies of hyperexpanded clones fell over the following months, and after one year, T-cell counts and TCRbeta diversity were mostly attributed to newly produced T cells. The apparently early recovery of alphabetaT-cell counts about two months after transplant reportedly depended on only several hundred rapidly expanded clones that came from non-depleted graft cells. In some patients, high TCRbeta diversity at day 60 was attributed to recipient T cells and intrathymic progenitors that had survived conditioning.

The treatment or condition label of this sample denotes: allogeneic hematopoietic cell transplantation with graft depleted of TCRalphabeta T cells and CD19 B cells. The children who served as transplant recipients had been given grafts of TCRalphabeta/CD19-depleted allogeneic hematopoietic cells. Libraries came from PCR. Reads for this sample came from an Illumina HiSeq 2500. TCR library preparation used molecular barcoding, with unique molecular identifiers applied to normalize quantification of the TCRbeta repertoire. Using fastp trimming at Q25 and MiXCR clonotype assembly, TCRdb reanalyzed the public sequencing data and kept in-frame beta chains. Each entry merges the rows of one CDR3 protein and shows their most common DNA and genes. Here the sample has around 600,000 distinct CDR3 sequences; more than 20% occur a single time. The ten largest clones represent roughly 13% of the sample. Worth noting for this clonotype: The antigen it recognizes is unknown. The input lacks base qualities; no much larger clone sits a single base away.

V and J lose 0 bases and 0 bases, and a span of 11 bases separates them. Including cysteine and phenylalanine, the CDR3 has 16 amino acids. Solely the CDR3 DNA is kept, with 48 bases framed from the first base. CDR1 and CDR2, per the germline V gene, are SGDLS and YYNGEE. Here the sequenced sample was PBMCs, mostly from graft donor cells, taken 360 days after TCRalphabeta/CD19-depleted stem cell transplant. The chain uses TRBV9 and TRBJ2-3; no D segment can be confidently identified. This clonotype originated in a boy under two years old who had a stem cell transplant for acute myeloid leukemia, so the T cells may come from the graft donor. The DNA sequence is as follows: TGTGCCAGCAGCGTAGATGTTGGCACTAGCACAGATACGCAGTATTTT. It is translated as CASSVDVGTSTDTQYF.